The next 32 T cell receptor beta chains were all read from a single sample in a study of shared clonotypes between healthy human individuals. Libraries were prepared by immunoSEQ multiplex PCR; TCRdb keeps only in-frame clonotypes and omits some of them. The sample consists of about 770,000 clones, approximately 72% of them appearing once. The sample was memory CD4+ T cells sorted from blood. The subset: CD45RA-negative fraction. These receptors all come from a woman in her thirties in good health.

The chain joins TRBV7-7 to TRBJ2-1; D possibly corresponds to TRBD2 (5 bases). The CDR3 contains 13 residues. V was clipped by 6 bases and J by 9 bases, with 15 bases between them. CDR1 SSHAT and CDR2 FNYEAQ come from the germline V gene (reference sequence). The CDR3 nucleotides are TGTGCCAGCAGTCGGACTCGGATCGGTGAGCAGTTCTTC. Translated: CASSRTRIGEQFF.

The chain links TRBV5-4 to TRBJ1-2, with a weak D call TRBD1 (5 bases). Germline V CDR1 and CDR2: SGHNT, YYREEE (reference sequence). This CDR3 spans 13 amino acids. The germline V and J ends were trimmed by 6 bases and 2 bases, with 11 bases remaining between them. The CDR3 nucleotides read TGTGCCAGCACCCACCGGGACAACTATGGCTACACCTTC. Its translation is CASTHRDNYGYTF.

This clone was detected ten times or more. The chain joins TRBV11-3 to TRBJ1-1; no firm D call. The germline V and J ends were trimmed by 4 bases and 3 bases, with 9 bases remaining between them. Germline CDR1 reads SGHNT; CDR2 reads YENEEA. The CDR3 covers 13 residues. The CDR3 loop is CASSSNGDTEAFF. The CDR3 nucleotides are TGTGCCAGCAGCTCCAACGGGGACACTGAAGCTTTCTTT.

The chain couples TRBV5-6 to TRBJ2-1; TRBD2 matches 7 bases. Germline V CDR1 and CDR2: SGHDT, YYEEEE. This CDR3 has 15 residues. The V gene end was trimmed by 0 bases and the J gene end by 8 bases; junction bases not matched to a gene: 8. The DNA of the CDR3 is TGTGCCAGCAGCTTGGATAATAGCGGGTGGGATGAGCAGTTCTTC. Translating it yields CASSLDNSGWDEQFF.

The chain combines TRBV7-9 with TRBJ1-4; 8 bases align to TRBD1. The V segment lost 5 bases and the J segment 5 bases; nucleotides outside the gene matches: 7. CDR1 SEHNR and CDR2 FQNEAQ come from the germline V gene (reference sequence). CDR3 length: 15 amino acids. The CDR3, as DNA: TGTGCCAGCAGCAAGGGACAGGCGACAAATGAAAAACTGTTTTTT. This codes for CASSKGQATNEKLFF. The whole variable domain, remainder taken from reference TRBV7-9 and TRBJ1-4, is DTGVSQNPRHKITKRGQNVTFRCDPISEHNRLYWYRQTLGQGPEFLTYFQNEAQLEKSRLLSDRFSAERPKGSFSTLEIQRTEQGDSAMYLCASSKGQATNEKLFFGSGTQLSVL.

This clone was seen a handful of times. The identical CDR3 is also encoded by other nucleotide sequences in the sample. The chain carries TRBV2 and TRBJ1-2, with TRBD1 as a possible D gene (5 bases). Trimming took 2 bases from V and 1 from J, leaving 8 bases between them. The CDR3 spans 14 residues. CDR1 is SNHLY and CDR2 is FYNNEI in the germline V gene. In DNA form, the CDR3 reads TGTGCCAGCAGTGAACGGGGCAGTAACTATGGCTACACCTTC. Protein product: CASSERGSNYGYTF. The variable domain in full, with the rest retrieved from reference TRBV2 and TRBJ1-2, is EPEVTQTPSHQVTQMGQEVILRCVPISNHLYFYWYRQILGQKVEFLVSFYNNEISEKSEIFDDQFSVERPDGSNFTLKIRSTKLEDSAMYFCASSERGSNYGYTFGSGTRLTVV.

The rearrangement links TRBV11-2 to TRBJ2-5, with D perhaps TRBD2 (5 bases). Germline CDR1 is SGHAT and CDR2 is FQNNGV. The CDR3 contains 14 residues. With 5 bases removed from V and 3 bases from J, the gap between germline ends came to 13 bases. The CDR3 DNA reads TGTGCCAGCAGCCTAGGACTTTCGGAAGAGACCCAGTACTTC. Protein: CASSLGLSEETQYF.

The rearrangement uses TRBV6-5 and TRBJ1-2; 9 bases align to TRBD1. V shed 6 bases, J shed 7 bases, and the junction held 9 bases outside the gene matches. Germline-derived CDR1 and CDR2 are MNHEY and SVGAGI. CDR3 size: 14 residues. In nucleotides, the CDR3 is TGTGCCAGCAGACGAGACAGGGGGAAGTTTGGCTACACCTTC. This sequence encodes CASRRDRGKFGYTF.

In this sample, this clone turned up many times. The V and J genes are TRBV21-1 and TRBJ1-4; the DNA was not compared with TRBD1, the D call given in the table. TRBV21-1 is a documented pseudogene. This CDR3 comprises 16 residues. The CDR3 reads CASSKEVDSPNEKLFF. DNA of the CDR3: TGTGCCAGCAGCAAAGAGGTCGACAGCCCTAATGAAAAACTGTTTTTT.

This clone was counted a few times. The chain recombines TRBV9 with TRBJ2-1, with 8 nucleotides matching TRBD2. The CDR3 runs to 15 residues. Germline V lookup: CDR1 SGDLS, CDR2 YYNGEE. The J segment lost 5 bases and the V segment lost 4 bases, leaving 8 bases of the junction unmatched. The CDR3 here is CASSPAGGKHNEQFF. The CDR3 DNA reads TGTGCCAGCAGCCCCGCGGGAGGTAAGCACAATGAGCAGTTCTTC. The whole variable domain, filled in from reference TRBV9 and TRBJ2-1, reads DSGVTQTPKHLITATGQRVTLRCSPRSGDLSVYWYQQSLDQGLQFLIQYYNGEERAKGNILERFSAQQFPDLHSELNLSSLELGDSALYFCASSPAGGKHNEQFFGPGTRLTVL.

A single count supports this clone. This chain joins TRBV7-8 and TRBJ2-7; D not certain. This CDR3 spans 15 amino acids. V shed 1 base and J shed 0 bases, with 10 bases lying between them. Per germline, CDR1 SGHVS and CDR2 FQNEAQ. CDR3 nucleotide sequence: TGTGCCAGCAGCTTAGATGCGACTTTCTCCTACGAGCAGTACTTC. Translating gives CASSLDATFSYEQYF. Together with reference TRBV7-8 and TRBJ2-7, the CDR3 gives the full variable domain: GAGVSQSPRYKVAKRGQDVALRCDPISGHVSLFWYQQALGQGPEFLTYFQNEAQLDKSGLPSDRFFAERPEGSVSTLKIQRTQQEDSAVYLCASSLDATFSYEQYFGPGTRLTVT.

This chain links TRBV6-5 with TRBJ2-1, with D possibly matching TRBD1 (5 bases). The germline V gene encodes CDR1 MNHEY and CDR2 SVGAGI. Trimming shortened V by 5 bases and J by 10 bases, and 9 bases separated the two germline ends. There are 11 residues in the CDR3. The CDR3 reads CASSQQGEQFF. The CDR3 coding sequence is TGTGCCAGCAGTCAGCAGGGCGAGCAGTTCTTC.

This clone was seen a single time. The CDR3 DNA sequence: TGTGCCAGCAGTTTAATGCTAGGGGGGCTGTTTTTT. It encodes CASSLMLGGLFF. The chain recombines TRBV28 with TRBJ1-4, with D possibly matching TRBD1 (6 bases). There are 12 residues in the CDR3. Germline V lookup: CDR1 MDHEN, CDR2 SYDVKM. V shed 2 bases and J shed 14 bases, with 12 bases lying between them.

In its sample, this clone was seen a few times. Other nucleotide sequences in the sample specify the same CDR3. The chain couples TRBV5-1 to TRBJ2-1; 10 nucleotides match TRBD2. Germline CDR1 SGHRS, CDR2 YFSETQ. V was clipped by 4 bases and J by 4 bases; unmatched bases: 5. This CDR3 comprises 15 residues. As DNA, the CDR3 is TGCGCCAGCAGCCAATCTAGCGGGGGTTACAATGAGCAGTTCTTC. Its translation: CASSQSSGGYNEQFF.

The rearrangement joins TRBV10-1 to TRBJ2-3; D possibly corresponds to TRBD1 (6 bases). CDR1 WNHNN and CDR2 SYGVQD come from the germline V gene (reference sequence). The CDR3 is 14 residues long. The germline V and J ends were trimmed by 7 bases and 2 bases, with 13 bases remaining between them. The CDR3 here is CASTKRGTTDTQYF. In DNA form, the CDR3 reads TGCGCCAGCACCAAAAGGGGGACCACAGATACGCAGTATTTT.

V is TRBV5-6 and J is TRBJ1-5; D unresolved. Per germline, CDR1 SGHDT and CDR2 YYEEEE. V shed 0 bases and J shed 1 base, with 5 bases lying between them. CDR3 length: 14 residues. CDR3 in DNA: TGTGCCAGCAGCTTGGGTACGAGCAATCAGCCCCAGCATTTT. It yields the protein CASSLGTSNQPQHF.

V is TRBV5-1 and J is TRBJ2-1, with D possibly matching TRBD2 (6 bases). Germline assignment: CDR1 SGHRS and CDR2 YFSETQ. The V and J ends lost 0 bases and 4 bases respectively, with 8 bases between them. The CDR3 is 14 residues long. CDR3 nucleotides: TGCGCCAGCAGCTTGGAACGGGAGTACAATGAGCAGTTCTTC. Its protein is CASSLEREYNEQFF. The whole variable domain, filled in from reference TRBV5-1 and TRBJ2-1, reads KAGVTQTPRYLIKTRGQQVTLSCSPISGHRSVSWYQQTPGQGLQFLFEYFSETQRNKGNFPGRFSGRQFSNSRSEMNVSTLELGDSALYLCASSLEREYNEQFFGPGTRLTVL.

The chain couples TRBV19 to TRBJ1-1, with D possibly matching TRBD1 (6 bases). The CDR3 extends over 14 amino acids. V lost 5 bases to trimming and J lost 5 bases, with 15 bases between them. Germline CDR1 LNHDA, CDR2 SQIVND (reference sequence). The CDR3 coding sequence is TGTGCCAGTAGTCCCCTTGGGGGGCGGACTGAAGCTTTCTTT. It is translated as CASSPLGGRTEAFF.

The CDR3 loop is CASSLHGTSGSEVGDTQYF. The CDR3 nucleotides read TGTGCCAGCAGTTTACATGGGACTAGCGGATCGGAGGTCGGAGATACGCAGTATTTT. J is TRBJ2-3 and V is TRBV28; TRBD2 matches at 11 bases. This CDR3 region has 19 residues. Germline V gene data show CDR1 as MDHEN and CDR2 as SYDVKM. Trimming at V came to 2 bases and at J to 5 bases, leaving 15 bases not matched to a gene.

This sequence joins TRBV9 and TRBJ2-2; TRBD1 is a possible D gene (6 bases). Per the germline V gene, CDR1 is SGDLS and CDR2 is YYNGEE. The V end lost 0 bases, the J end lost 3 bases, and 9 bases lay between the germline ends. The CDR3 loop spans 15 amino acids. CDR3 residues: CASSVVGQYTGELFF. CDR3 sequence (DNA): TGTGCCAGCAGCGTAGTCGGACAGTACACCGGGGAGCTGTTTTTT.

As for this clone: The sample carries other DNA sequences with the same CDR3. J is TRBJ2-7 and V is TRBV5-1; 8 positions agree with TRBD1. Germline CDR1 reads SGHRS; CDR2 reads YFSETQ. Trimming removed 8 bases from V and 5 bases from J; junction bases left unmatched: 18. The CDR3 consists of 16 residues. This CDR3 reads CASSPGMLDRANEQYF. DNA of the CDR3: TGCGCCAGTAGTCCAGGAATGTTGGACAGGGCAAACGAGCAGTACTTC.

The V and J genes are TRBV19 and TRBJ2-2, with D possibly TRBD2 on 5 matching bases. Germline CDR1 reads LNHDA; CDR2 reads SQIVND (reference sequence). The CDR3 consists of 15 residues. The V end was cut by 6 bases, the J end by 6 bases, with 17 bases between. The CDR3 DNA is TGTGCCAGTAGGAGGAGGCCCCTAGATCCCGGGGAGCTGTTTTTT. Encoded protein: CASRRRPLDPGELFF.

The rearrangement joins TRBV19 to TRBJ2-5; the D gene is possibly TRBD1 (6 bases). Germline assignment: CDR1 LNHDA and CDR2 SQIVND (reference sequence). With 4 bases removed from V and 1 base from J, the gap between germline ends came to 13 bases. The CDR3 is 15 residues long. This CDR3 reads CASSNTRTAQETQYF. As DNA, the CDR3 is TGTGCCAGTAGTAACACGCGGACAGCCCAAGAGACCCAGTACTTC.

V is TRBV30 and J is TRBJ2-7; D possibly matches TRBD1 or TRBD2 (5 bases each). Germline CDR1 and CDR2: GTSNPN and SVGIG (reference sequence). The CDR3 has 13 residues. V was clipped by 2 bases and J by 5 bases, with 13 bases between them. The CDR3 region has the DNA TGTGCCTGGAGTTTGAGAGGGGCCCACGAGCAGTACTTC. This codes for CAWSLRGAHEQYF.

This clone has a handful of counts. This sequence joins TRBV7-2 and TRBJ1-5; D call uncertain. The length of the CDR3 is 14 residues. Germline CDR1 and CDR2: SGHTA and FQGNSA. Trimming took 3 bases from V and 3 from J, leaving 9 bases between them. This CDR3 is CASSLSRNNQPQHF. The CDR3 nucleotides are TGTGCCAGCAGCTTGAGCAGAAACAATCAGCCCCAGCATTTT.

The J gene is TRBJ1-1, the V gene TRBV7-9, with unresolved D. The CDR3 contains 14 residues. Trimming took off 7 bases at V and 0 bases at J, with 12 bases between the two ends. Germline lookup yields CDR1 SEHNR and CDR2 FQNEAQ (reference sequence). Here the CDR3 reads CASTLQQVNTEAFF. As DNA, the CDR3 is TGTGCCAGCACCCTCCAGCAGGTGAACACTGAAGCTTTCTTT.

V gene TRBV28 combines with J gene TRBJ1-2; TRBD1 might be the D (5 bases). Trimming cost V 10 bases and J 3 bases, with 15 bases left between them. The CDR3 runs 13 residues. Germline-derived CDR1 and CDR2 are MDHEN and SYDVKM. CDR3 in DNA: TGTGCCACCCCCTCGGGGGTACACTATGGCTACACCTTC. The encoded protein is CATPSGVHYGYTF.

The V gene is TRBV6-1, the J gene TRBJ1-5; no reliable D call. There are 14 residues in the CDR3. The V end lost 7 bases, the J end lost 2 bases, and 12 bases lay between the germline ends. Per germline, CDR1 MNHNS and CDR2 SASEGT. The CDR3 bases are TGTGCCAGCATGGCGAGGGTGGGCAATCAGCCCCAGCATTTT. Translation: CASMARVGNQPQHF.

In its sample, this clone was seen a few times. This chain connects TRBV28 to TRBJ2-7, with unresolved D. The ends were cut back, 8 bases at V and 4 bases at J, with 15 bases in the middle. In germline, CDR1 is MDHEN, CDR2 SYDVKM. The CDR3 extends over 13 amino acids. CDR3: CASQIPFGYEQYF. CDR3 coding DNA: TGTGCCAGCCAAATTCCATTCGGATACGAGCAGTACTTC.

The chain uses TRBV28 and TRBJ2-7; no firm D call. From germline, CDR1 is MDHEN and CDR2 SYDVKM. This CDR3 spans 13 amino acids. V lost 2 bases to trimming and J lost 5 bases, with 10 bases between them. The CDR3 bases are TGTGCCAGCAGTTTAAGTCTACTCCACGAGCAGTACTTC. This codes for CASSLSLLHEQYF.

J is TRBJ2-1 and V is TRBV19; tentative D call: TRBD2 (6 bases). There are 16 residues in the CDR3. Germline V gene sequence: CDR1 LNHDA, CDR2 SQIVND (reference sequence). Trimming took off 6 bases at V and 0 bases at J, with 15 bases between the two ends. This chain's CDR3 is CASSLGEAASYNEQFF. CDR3 DNA: TGTGCCAGTAGCCTTGGGGAGGCAGCCTCCTACAATGAGCAGTTCTTC.

V gene TRBV19 combines with J gene TRBJ2-1; TRBD2 matches at 11 bases. Germline CDR1 reads LNHDA; CDR2 reads SQIVND (reference sequence). The CDR3 sequence is 16 residues long. Germline trimming cut 5 bases from V and 9 bases from J; bases unmatched to any gene: 12. The DNA of the CDR3 is TGTGCCAGTAGTTCCCCCGCTAGCGGGAGGTCAAGTGAGCAGTTCTTC. Its translation: CASSSPASGRSSEQFF.